This TCR beta chain was recorded in a study of cytomegalovirus exposure and HLA in healthy donors. Points on this clone: No antigen is known for it.

Amplification used 60 Vbeta primers and 13 Jbeta primers. TCRdb's table, derived via immunoSEQ multiplex PCR, lists solely in-frame clones and lacks some. The sample includes 85,000 to 100,000 clones, around 74% of them seen just once. Study-wide findings and caveats: When a later analysis compared HLA-associated TCR beta chains with equally common others, the HLA-associated chains turned out to be more clonally expanded and to have lower generation probabilities. Later analysis associated a missense DCLRE1C variant with TCR beta V- and J-gene trimming.

This CDR3 spans 12 amino acids. V dropped 7 bases and J dropped 5 bases, with 11 bases sitting between them. CDR1 is LNHDA and CDR2 is SQIVND in the germline V gene (reference sequence). The V gene is TRBV19, the J gene TRBJ1-2, with D hard to call. Sequences were obtained from PBMCs. The source of this sequence is a man in his forties in good health and CMV-seropositive. As DNA, the CDR3 is TGTGCCAGTACCCAGGAAGGTTATGGCTACACCTTC. Its translation: CASTQEGYGYTF. The full variable domain, completed using reference TRBV19 and TRBJ1-2, is DGGITQSPKYLFRKEGQNVTLSCEQNLNHDAMYWYRQDPGQGLRLIYYSQIVNDFQKGDIAEGYSVSREKKESFPLTVTSAQKNPTAFYLCASTQEGYGYTFGSGTRLTVV.